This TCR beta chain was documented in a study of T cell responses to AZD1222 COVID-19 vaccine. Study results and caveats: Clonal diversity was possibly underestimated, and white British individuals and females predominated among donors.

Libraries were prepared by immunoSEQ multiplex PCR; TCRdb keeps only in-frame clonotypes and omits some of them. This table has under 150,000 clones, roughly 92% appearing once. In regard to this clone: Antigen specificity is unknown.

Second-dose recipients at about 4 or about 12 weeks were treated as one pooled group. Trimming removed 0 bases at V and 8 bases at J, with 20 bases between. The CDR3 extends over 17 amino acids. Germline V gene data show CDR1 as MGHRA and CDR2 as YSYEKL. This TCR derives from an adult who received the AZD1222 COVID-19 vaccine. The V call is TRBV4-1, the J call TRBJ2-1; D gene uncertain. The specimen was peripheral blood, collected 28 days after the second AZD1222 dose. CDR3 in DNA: TGCGCCAGCAGCCAAGATCCGGCTAGACTGGTAAGGTATGAGCAGTTCTTC. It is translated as CASSQDPARLVRYEQFF.